This is a list of T cell receptor beta chains from one sample in a study of regulatory T cells in long-lasting Graves disease. TCRdb ran MiXCR on the multiplex PCR reads and lists one entry per CDR3 protein. The data show around 480,000 distinct CDR3 sequences, roughly 15% seen once. These same data were also listed under a study on T cells in Graves' hyperthyroidism and ophthalmopathy.

This material consisted of peripheral blood mononuclear cells (PBMCs), taken at new diagnosis, from a patient treated with antithyroid drugs. The receptors shown here come from a woman aged 40-65 years with Graves disease. The CDR3 runs from the conserved cysteine through the conserved F or W. The D gene is left open where the match is weak. A clone size is listed for some rows: how often the clone was seen (once, few, many), or a class if it is expanded.

j_call: TRBJ2-1
v_call: TRBV14
d_call: -
clone_size: few
cdr3_aa: CASSQVRGTYNEQFF
cdr3_nt: TGTGCCAGCAGCCAAGTCCGAGGGACCTACAATGAGCAGTTCTTC

j_call: TRBJ2-1
v_call: TRBV28
d_call: -
clone_size: few
cdr3_aa: CASSGMGLSYNEQFF
cdr3_nt: TGTGCCAGCAGTGGGATGGGCCTTTCCTACAATGAGCAGTTCTTC

j_call: TRBJ2-3
v_call: TRBV18
d_call: -
clone_size: many
cdr3_aa: CASSPLGGPADTQYF
cdr3_nt: TGTGCCAGCTCACCACTGGGGGGGCCCGCAGATACGCAGTATTTT

j_call: TRBJ2-5
v_call: TRBV30
d_call: TRBD2
clone_size: many
cdr3_aa: CAHQGRAGDRETQYF
cdr3_nt: TGTGCACACCAAGGGAGAGCGGGGGACCGAGAGACCCAGTACTTC

j_call: TRBJ2-1
v_call: TRBV7-2
d_call: TRBD1
clone_size: -
cdr3_aa: CASSPWTGHNEQFF
cdr3_nt: TGTGCCAGCAGCCCATGGACAGGGCACAATGAGCAGTTCTTC

j_call: TRBJ2-7
v_call: TRBV6-2/TRBV6-3
d_call: -
clone_size: few
cdr3_aa: CASSYVAQGAYEQYF
cdr3_nt: TGTGCCAGCAGTTACGTGGCCCAGGGCGCCTACGAGCAGTACTTC

j_call: TRBJ2-7
v_call: TRBV4-1
d_call: -
clone_size: few
cdr3_aa: CASRLDGAYEQYF
cdr3_nt: TGCGCCAGCAGGTTGGACGGAGCCTACGAGCAGTACTTC

j_call: TRBJ2-7
v_call: TRBV5-6
d_call: TRBD2
clone_size: -
cdr3_aa: CASSRAGVGYEQYF
cdr3_nt: TGTGCCAGCAGCCGAGCGGGGGTGGGTTACGAGCAGTACTTC

j_call: TRBJ1-5
v_call: TRBV30
d_call: -
clone_size: few
cdr3_aa: CAWGPKGNQPQHF
cdr3_nt: TGTGCCTGGGGACCTAAGGGGAATCAGCCCCAGCATTTT

j_call: TRBJ1-5
v_call: TRBV19
d_call: -
clone_size: few
cdr3_aa: CASSILEDQPQHF
cdr3_nt: TGTGCCAGTAGTATATTAGAGGATCAGCCCCAGCATTTT

j_call: TRBJ2-4
v_call: TRBV2
d_call: -
clone_size: many
cdr3_aa: CASNPVGDNLAKNIQYF
cdr3_nt: TGTGCCAGCAACCCGGTAGGGGACAACCTAGCCAAAAACATTCAGTACTTC

j_call: TRBJ2-1
v_call: TRBV5-1
d_call: TRBD2
clone_size: many
cdr3_aa: CASSLNSGGGAWVEQFF
cdr3_nt: TGCGCCAGCAGCTTGAATAGCGGCGGGGGGGCGTGGGTTGAGCAGTTCTTC

j_call: TRBJ1-5
v_call: TRBV28
d_call: TRBD1
clone_size: many
cdr3_aa: CASSTSGQGDQPQHF
cdr3_nt: TGTGCCAGCAGTACCTCCGGACAGGGAGATCAGCCCCAGCATTTT

j_call: TRBJ2-3
v_call: TRBV18
d_call: TRBD1
clone_size: few
cdr3_aa: CASSPPGRGRTDTQYF
cdr3_nt: TGTGCCAGCTCACCCCCAGGCAGGGGGCGCACAGATACGCAGTATTTT

j_call: TRBJ1-1
v_call: TRBV4-1
d_call: -
clone_size: -
cdr3_aa: CASSQDPANTEAFF
cdr3_nt: TGCGCCAGCAGCCAAGACCCGGCGAACACTGAAGCTTTCTTT

j_call: TRBJ1-1
v_call: TRBV29-1
d_call: -
clone_size: many
cdr3_aa: CSMTVNTEAFF
cdr3_nt: TGCAGCATGACAGTTAACACTGAAGCTTTCTTT

j_call: TRBJ1-1
v_call: TRBV30
d_call: -
clone_size: many
cdr3_aa: CAWSVSGGQIAFF
cdr3_nt: TGTGCCTGGAGTGTATCGGGTGGCCAGATAGCTTTCTTT

j_call: TRBJ2-3
v_call: TRBV28
d_call: TRBD2
clone_size: few
cdr3_aa: CASTPWAGGTDTQYF
cdr3_nt: TGTGCCAGCACCCCTTGGGCGGGGGGAACAGATACGCAGTATTTT

j_call: TRBJ1-5
v_call: TRBV19
d_call: TRBD1
clone_size: few
cdr3_aa: CASSISPDRGGAQPQHF
cdr3_nt: TGTGCCAGTAGTATATCCCCGGACAGGGGAGGCGCTCAGCCCCAGCATTTT

j_call: TRBJ1-2
v_call: TRBV29-1
d_call: -
clone_size: -
cdr3_aa: CSVERGRGGYTF
cdr3_nt: TGCAGCGTTGAGAGGGGCCGGGGCGGCTACACCTTC

j_call: TRBJ1-2
v_call: TRBV6-5
d_call: -
clone_size: many
cdr3_aa: CASSYSKSYGYTF
cdr3_nt: TGTGCCAGCAGTTACTCCAAGAGTTATGGCTACACCTTC

j_call: TRBJ2-3
v_call: TRBV2
d_call: TRBD2
clone_size: -
cdr3_aa: CAGGQAGGTDTQYF
cdr3_nt: TGTGCCGGGGGACAAGCGGGGGGCACAGATACGCAGTATTTT

j_call: TRBJ2-1
v_call: TRBV6-1
d_call: TRBD1
clone_size: many
cdr3_aa: CASSGPGQVYNEQFF
cdr3_nt: TGTGCCAGCAGCGGACCGGGACAGGTGTACAATGAGCAGTTCTTC

j_call: TRBJ2-2
v_call: TRBV29-1
d_call: TRBD2
clone_size: -
cdr3_aa: CSVDPGGVNTGELFF
cdr3_nt: TGCAGCGTTGACCCGGGGGGGGTGAACACCGGGGAGCTGTTTTTT

j_call: TRBJ2-2
v_call: TRBV3-1
d_call: TRBD2
clone_size: -
cdr3_aa: CASSLGTSLNTGELFF
cdr3_nt: TGTGCCAGCAGCCTAGGGACTAGCTTAAACACCGGGGAGCTGTTTTTT

j_call: TRBJ2-2
v_call: TRBV12-3/TRBV12-4
d_call: -
clone_size: -
cdr3_aa: CANKLARDTGELFF
cdr3_nt: TGTGCCAACAAACTAGCTCGGGACACCGGGGAGCTGTTTTTT

j_call: TRBJ2-5
v_call: TRBV2
d_call: TRBD1
clone_size: -
cdr3_aa: CASRDTGTVYQETQYF
cdr3_nt: TGTGCCAGCAGGGACACCGGGACAGTGTACCAAGAGACCCAGTACTTC

j_call: TRBJ2-7
v_call: TRBV29-1
d_call: -
clone_size: many
cdr3_aa: CSVTRQEGDEQYF
cdr3_nt: TGCAGCGTCACAAGACAGGAGGGCGACGAGCAGTACTTC

j_call: TRBJ2-5
v_call: TRBV5-1
d_call: TRBD1
clone_size: -
cdr3_aa: CASSATGGTQETQYF
cdr3_nt: TGCGCCAGCAGCGCCACAGGGGGAACCCAAGAGACCCAGTACTTC

j_call: TRBJ2-1
v_call: TRBV6-2/TRBV6-3
d_call: -
clone_size: many
cdr3_aa: CASSYSAASPYNEQFF
cdr3_nt: TGTGCCAGCAGTTACTCTGCGGCGAGCCCCTACAATGAGCAGTTCTTC

j_call: TRBJ1-1
v_call: TRBV28
d_call: -
clone_size: many
cdr3_aa: CASSPGGATGMNTEAFF
cdr3_nt: TGTGCCAGCAGCCCGGGGGGCGCGACTGGGATGAACACTGAAGCTTTCTTT

j_call: TRBJ1-2
v_call: TRBV28
d_call: TRBD1
clone_size: few
cdr3_aa: CASNPTGNYGYTF
cdr3_nt: TGTGCCAGCAACCCGACAGGGAACTATGGCTACACCTTC

j_call: TRBJ1-5
v_call: TRBV12-3/TRBV12-4
d_call: TRBD1
clone_size: few
cdr3_aa: CASSFTTGGYNQPQHF
cdr3_nt: TGTGCCAGCAGTTTTACGACAGGGGGCTACAATCAGCCCCAGCATTTT

j_call: TRBJ2-2
v_call: TRBV13
d_call: -
clone_size: -
cdr3_aa: CASSFRRGNTGELFF
cdr3_nt: TGTGCCAGCAGCTTTAGGAGGGGGAACACCGGGGAGCTGTTTTTT

j_call: TRBJ2-3
v_call: TRBV29-1
d_call: TRBD2
clone_size: -
cdr3_aa: CSAGGWGSTDTQYF
cdr3_nt: TGCAGCGCGGGGGGGTGGGGGAGCACAGATACGCAGTATTTT

j_call: TRBJ2-1
v_call: TRBV3-1
d_call: TRBD2
clone_size: -
cdr3_aa: CASSQQLAGGYNEQFF
cdr3_nt: TGTGCCAGCAGCCAGCAACTAGCGGGGGGATACAATGAGCAGTTCTTC

j_call: TRBJ2-7
v_call: TRBV6-1
d_call: -
clone_size: many
cdr3_aa: CASRISVRGAYEQYF
cdr3_nt: TGTGCCAGCAGAATCTCGGTCCGGGGAGCCTACGAGCAGTACTTC

j_call: TRBJ2-1
v_call: TRBV7-2
d_call: TRBD1
clone_size: many
cdr3_aa: CASSRTGGPYNEQFF
cdr3_nt: TGTGCCAGCAGCCGGACAGGGGGCCCCTACAATGAGCAGTTCTTC

j_call: TRBJ1-6
v_call: TRBV28
d_call: TRBD1
clone_size: once
cdr3_aa: CASSHRGQGNSPLHF
cdr3_nt: TGTGCCAGCAGCCACAGGGGGCAAGGTAATTCACCCCTCCACTTT

j_call: TRBJ2-7
v_call: TRBV24-1
d_call: -
clone_size: -
cdr3_aa: CATSGGQSSYEQYF
cdr3_nt: TGTGCCACCAGTGGAGGGCAAAGCTCCTACGAGCAGTACTTC

j_call: TRBJ1-5
v_call: TRBV6-1
d_call: TRBD1
clone_size: few
cdr3_aa: CASSTGTGLNQPQHF
cdr3_nt: TGTGCCAGCAGCACAGGGACAGGCCTCAATCAGCCCCAGCATTTT

j_call: TRBJ1-4
v_call: TRBV6-5
d_call: TRBD1
clone_size: many
cdr3_aa: CASSYTRDSDRLNEKLFF
cdr3_nt: TGTGCCAGCAGTTACACCCGGGACAGCGATCGCCTTAATGAAAAACTGTTTTTT

j_call: TRBJ1-1
v_call: TRBV12-3/TRBV12-4
d_call: -
clone_size: many
cdr3_aa: CASTPGYTEAFF
cdr3_nt: TGTGCCAGCACCCCCGGATACACTGAAGCTTTCTTT

j_call: TRBJ2-7
v_call: TRBV15
d_call: -
clone_size: -
cdr3_aa: CATSTPEASYEQYF
cdr3_nt: TGTGCCACCAGCACCCCCGAGGCCTCCTACGAGCAGTACTTC

j_call: TRBJ2-1
v_call: TRBV3-1
d_call: TRBD2
clone_size: -
cdr3_aa: CASSQDTSGGGNEQFF
cdr3_nt: TGTGCCAGCAGCCAAGATACTAGCGGGGGGGGCAATGAGCAGTTCTTC